This is a list of T cell receptor beta chains from one sample in a study of shared clonotypes between healthy human individuals. Method: immunoSEQ multiplex PCR; TCRdb's copy keeps in-frame clones and lacks some. The sample consists of a few million clones, 85% to 95% of them appearing once. Material: naive CD4+ T cells from PBMCs. These receptor sequences come from a man aged 18 to 30 in good health. Some clones in this sample may be carry-over from other donors' samples. CDR3s include the opening cysteine and the closing phenylalanine or tryptophan. D genes are given only for firm matches. Where a row states a size, it is once, few, many or the class of an expanded clone; other rows omit it.

CDR3nt	CDR3aa	d_gene	v_gene	j_gene	abundance
TGCGCCAGCAGCACGGGACTAGCGGGAGCGGCAGATACGCAGTATTTT	CASSTGLAGAADTQYF	TRBD2	TRBV5-1	TRBJ2-3	-
TGCGCCAGCAGCTTACAAAGACAGGGAGGGCAAGAGACCCAGTACTTC	CASSLQRQGGQETQYF	-	TRBV5-1	TRBJ2-5	-
TGTGCCAGCAGTTCCCTCTACCTAGGGGACGGGGAGCTGTTTTTT	CASSSLYLGDGELFF	-	TRBV27	TRBJ2-2	-
TGTGCCAGCAGCCCTGGGCAGGGGAAGAGGTATGGCTACACCTTC	CASSPGQGKRYGYTF	-	TRBV7-3	TRBJ1-2	-
TGTGCCAGCAGCCCCCGAGGCGGGGCTAGCGGGACCCACTACAATGAGCAGTTCTTC	CASSPRGGASGTHYNEQFF	TRBD2	TRBV2	TRBJ2-1	-
TGTGCCACCAGCGGAGGACAGGGTTCGGATGGAAACACCATATATTTT	CATSGGQGSDGNTIYF	TRBD1	TRBV15	TRBJ1-3	-
TGCGCCAGCAGCCCAGCGGGCAAGGCTCAGAGCGGGGAGCTGTTTTTT	CASSPAGKAQSGELFF	-	TRBV4-3	TRBJ2-2	-
TGTGCCAGCAGCCAGCTGGGACAGGGGGACACCGGGGAGCTGTTTTTT	CASSQLGQGDTGELFF	TRBD1	TRBV14	TRBJ2-2	-
TGTGCCAGCAGCCCCCCGCATAGGATTGCTACCGAGCAGTACTTC	CASSPPHRIATEQYF	-	TRBV5-4	TRBJ2-7	-
TGTGCCAGCAGTTACGACTTAATCCAAGAGACCCAGTACTTC	CASSYDLIQETQYF	-	TRBV6-6	TRBJ2-5	-
TGTGCCAGCAGTGGAGGGTTCGGGGGGCTTTCGGGTGAGCAGTTCTTC	CASSGGFGGLSGEQFF	-	TRBV6-1	TRBJ2-1	-
TGCGCCAGCAGCCAAGAATCTGGAAAGAGTCGCACAGATACGCAGTATTTT	CASSQESGKSRTDTQYF	-	TRBV4-1	TRBJ2-3	-
TGTGCCAGCAGCCAAGGTCAGGGGAGTCACGAGCAGTACTTC	CASSQGQGSHEQYF	-	TRBV6-6	TRBJ2-7	-
TGTGCCAGCAGCCAAGATACCTTCTCTGGAAACACCATATATTTT	CASSQDTFSGNTIYF	-	TRBV14	TRBJ1-3	-
TGTGCCAGCAGCCCCAGGGGGCCAACTAATGAAAAACTGTTTTTT	CASSPRGPTNEKLFF	TRBD1	TRBV7-2	TRBJ1-4	-
TGTGCCAGCAGTATAGGAGGGAGGGTGGAACAGCCCCAGCATTTT	CASSIGGRVEQPQHF	-	TRBV7-6	TRBJ1-5	few
TGTGCCAGTAGGGGCGGGGTCTACAATGAGCAGTTCTTC	CASRGGVYNEQFF	-	TRBV19	TRBJ2-1	-
TGTGCCAGCAGTTTGGGGGCTCGCTACGAGCAGTACTTC	CASSLGARYEQYF	-	TRBV25-1	TRBJ2-7	-
TGTGCCAGCAGCTCGGGACAGGGAAGGTACTATGGCTACACCTTC	CASSSGQGRYYGYTF	TRBD1	TRBV7-2	TRBJ1-2	-
TGTGCCAGCAGTTACAAGGGACAGGGCGACGAGCAGTACTTC	CASSYKGQGDEQYF	TRBD1	TRBV6-5	TRBJ2-7	-
TGTGCCAGCAGCCAAGAGTGGGTAAAGGCAAACACTGAAGCTTTCTTT	CASSQEWVKANTEAFF	-	TRBV4-2	TRBJ1-1	-
TGTGCCAGCAGTGAATGGGCGGGGGGACGCACAGATACGCAGTATTTT	CASSEWAGGRTDTQYF	TRBD2	TRBV6-1	TRBJ2-3	once
TGTGCCTGGACGGGGGGGCAGGGTGCCGGATGGACCCAGTACTTC	CAWTGGQGAGWTQYF	TRBD2	TRBV30	TRBJ2-5	-
TGCGCCAGCTCCCATATACAGGGTCGGGGTCCCTACAATGAGCAGTTCTTC	CASSHIQGRGPYNEQFF	-	TRBV5-1	TRBJ2-1	-
TGTGCCAGCAGCTTAATGTCCGCCAGGGCCGGTGACACTGAAGCTTTCTTT	CASSLMSARAGDTEAFF	-	TRBV7-3	TRBJ1-1	-
TGCGCCAGCAGCCAAGATGGAAGGCAGGGGGGTGAAAAACTGTTTTTT	CASSQDGRQGGEKLFF	TRBD1	TRBV4-1	TRBJ1-4	-
TGCGCCAGCAGCGTCCTAGCGGGAGGGATAGATACGCAGTATTTT	CASSVLAGGIDTQYF	TRBD2	TRBV5-1	TRBJ2-3	-
TGTGCCAGTAGTATCGGACCGGGACAGGGGGCCCTCCCCCCCTACGAGCAGTACTTC	CASSIGPGQGALPPYEQYF	TRBD1	TRBV19	TRBJ2-7	-
TGTGCCAGCAGCGCCCCCCCCGGGACCTCCGGCACTGAAGCTTTCTTT	CASSAPPGTSGTEAFF	-	TRBV7-2	TRBJ1-1	-
TGCGCCAGCAGTGACAGGGGGGATGAGCAGTTCTTC	CASSDRGDEQFF	-	TRBV10-1	TRBJ2-1	-
TGTGCCAGCACCGCAGCCGGACTCCACTACGAGCAGTACTTC	CASTAAGLHYEQYF	-	TRBV2	TRBJ2-7	once
TGTGCCAGCAGTTCCCAGGGGGATAATTCACCCCTCCACTTT	CASSSQGDNSPLHF	TRBD1	TRBV28	TRBJ1-6	-
TGTGCCAGCAGCATCGAACCCCCGACTAGCGGGGGGAGCACAGATACGCAGTATTTT	CASSIEPPTSGGSTDTQYF	TRBD2	TRBV11-2	TRBJ2-3	-
TGTGCCAGCAGCGTAAGGGGCACCGGGGAGCTGTTTTTT	CASSVRGTGELFF	-	TRBV9	TRBJ2-2	-
TGTGCCAGCAGCCCTGGCCCGGGCGAGCAGTTCTTC	CASSPGPGEQFF	-	TRBV6-1	TRBJ2-1	-
TGTGCCAGCAGCCGCAGACTAGCGGGAGGTGGGGTAGAGACCCAGTACTTC	CASSRRLAGGGVETQYF	TRBD2	TRBV7-9	TRBJ2-5	-
TGTGCCAGCAGCTTAGTTTGGGATACGCAGTATTTT	CASSLVWDTQYF	-	TRBV11-2	TRBJ2-3	few
TGTGCCAGTAGTATCACTACCGGGACCCAGTACTTC	CASSITTGTQYF	-	TRBV19	TRBJ2-5	-
TGTGCTAGTGAACGGGCCCTAGGGACTGAAGCTTTCTTT	CASERALGTEAFF	-	TRBV12-5	TRBJ1-1	few
TGTGCCAGCAGTTTAGATAGGACAGCGAACACTGAAGCTTTCTTT	CASSLDRTANTEAFF	-	TRBV27	TRBJ1-1	-
TGTGCCAGCAGCCTTATTCCATTGACCGGGACAGAGAATACCGGGGAGCTGTTTTTT	CASSLIPLTGTENTGELFF	TRBD1	TRBV7-3	TRBJ2-2	-
TGTGCCAGCAGAAAACGACAGGGGGCCGACACTGAAGCTTTCTTT	CASRKRQGADTEAFF	TRBD1	TRBV11-2	TRBJ1-1	few
TGTGCCAGCAGCTTTACTAGCGGGAGTATCTACGAGCAGTACTTC	CASSFTSGSIYEQYF	TRBD2	TRBV7-9	TRBJ2-7	-
TGTGCCAGCAGCAGAGGACAGGACTATGGCTACACCTTC	CASSRGQDYGYTF	TRBD1	TRBV9	TRBJ1-2	-
TGTGCCAGCAGCCCAGGGGGTGTGGAAAAACTGTTTTTT	CASSPGGVEKLFF	TRBD1	TRBV7-9	TRBJ1-4	-
TGCGCCAGCAGCCGGAACACTGAAGCTTTCTTT	CASSRNTEAFF	-	TRBV4-3	TRBJ1-1	-
TGCGCCAGCAGCTTGTCGGGTGAGGAGAGCTATGGCTACACCTTC	CASSLSGEESYGYTF	-	TRBV5-1	TRBJ1-2	few
TGTGCCAGCAGGGGGAGCTCTGGGGCCAACGTCCTGACTTTC	CASRGSSGANVLTF	-	TRBV2	TRBJ2-6	-
TGTGCCAGCAGCCCCGGACAGGTTCTTAATGAAAAACTGTTTTTT	CASSPGQVLNEKLFF	TRBD1	TRBV7-9	TRBJ1-4	-
TGTGCCAGCAGTTCGACTAACATTGGGGGGGTGCCCTACGAGCAGTACTTC	CASSSTNIGGVPYEQYF	TRBD2	TRBV27	TRBJ2-7	-
TGTGCCAGCAGTTACCGGGCGGGGTCCGAACTGTTTTTT	CASSYRAGSELFF	-	TRBV27	TRBJ1-4	-
TGTGCCAGCTCACCACTATTGACGGGAGCTAACACCGGGGAGCTGTTTTTT	CASSPLLTGANTGELFF	-	TRBV18	TRBJ2-2	-
TGTGCCAGCAGCTTACGTTCCTGGGAAGGCTACACCTTC	CASSLRSWEGYTF	-	TRBV7-2	TRBJ1-2	-
TGCGCCAGCAGCCAAGAGAGGACAAGGGGTTATAACTATGGCTACACCTTC	CASSQERTRGYNYGYTF	-	TRBV4-1	TRBJ1-2	-
TGTGCCAGCCTCGAACAGGGTTGGCAGGGTGAAGCTTTCTTT	CASLEQGWQGEAFF	-	TRBV2	TRBJ1-1	few